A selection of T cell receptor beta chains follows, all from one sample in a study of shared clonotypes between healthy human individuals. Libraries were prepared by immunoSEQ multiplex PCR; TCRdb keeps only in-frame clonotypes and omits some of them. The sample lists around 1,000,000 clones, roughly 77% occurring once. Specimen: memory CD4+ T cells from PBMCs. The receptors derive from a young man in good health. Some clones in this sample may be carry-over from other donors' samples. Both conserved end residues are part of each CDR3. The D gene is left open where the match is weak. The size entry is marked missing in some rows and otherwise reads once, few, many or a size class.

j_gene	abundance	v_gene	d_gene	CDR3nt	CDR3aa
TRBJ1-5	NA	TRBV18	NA	TGTGCCAGCTCGCCACGGGGTACGGGCGAGCCCCAGCATTTT	CASSPRGTGEPQHF
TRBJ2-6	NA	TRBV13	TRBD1	TGTGCCAGCAGCTCAGGACAGGGTAGAGCTGGGGCCAACGTCCTGACTTTC	CASSSGQGRAGANVLTF
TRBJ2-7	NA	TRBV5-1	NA	TGCGCCAGCAGCTGGGGGGACTCCTCTCTCCCCGAGCAGTACTTC	CASSWGDSSLPEQYF
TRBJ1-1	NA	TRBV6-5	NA	TGTGCCAGCCAGGAAAGAGGGATGGGCACTGAAGCTTTCTTT	CASQERGMGTEAFF
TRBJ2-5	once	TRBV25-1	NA	TGTGCCAGCAGTGAATCTAGAGGGCGGGGAGAGACCCAGTACTTC	CASSESRGRGETQYF
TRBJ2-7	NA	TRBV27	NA	TGTGCCAGCAGTCCCCTCCCCGGGGTAATGCACGAGCAGTACTTC	CASSPLPGVMHEQYF
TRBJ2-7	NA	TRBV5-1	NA	TGCGCCAGCAGCTTTGTAGACAGGAGCTACGAGCAGTACTTC	CASSFVDRSYEQYF
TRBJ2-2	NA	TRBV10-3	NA	TGTGCCATCAGTGAAATGAACACCGGGGAGCTGTTTTTT	CAISEMNTGELFF
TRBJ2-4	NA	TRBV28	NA	TGTGCCAGCAGTTCCACAGGGTTGGACATTCAGTACTTC	CASSSTGLDIQYF
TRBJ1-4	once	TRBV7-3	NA	TGTGCCAGCAGCAGAGGGGTTAATGAAAAACTGTTTTTT	CASSRGVNEKLFF
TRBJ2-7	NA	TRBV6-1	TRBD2	TGTGCCAGCAGAGCAGTGAAGGGGAGGGCCGGGGAGCAGTACTTC	CASRAVKGRAGEQYF
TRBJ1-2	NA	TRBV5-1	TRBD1	TGCGCCAGCAGCTTGGGACAGGGGGCTACACAGGACTACACCTTC	CASSLGQGATQDYTF
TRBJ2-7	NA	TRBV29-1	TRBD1	TGCAGCGCCGGGACAGGAGAGCCCTACGAGCGGTACTTC	CSAGTGEPYERYF
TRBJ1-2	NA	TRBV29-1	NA	TGCAGCATTGTCGGGAGAGGACAGAACTATGGCTACACCTTC	CSIVGRGQNYGYTF
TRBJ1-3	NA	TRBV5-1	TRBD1	TGCGCCAGCAGCTTGGCCAAAGGGACAGGGGGCTTATCGCCTGGAAACACCATATATTTT	CASSLAKGTGGLSPGNTIYF
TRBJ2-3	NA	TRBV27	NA	TGTGCCAGCAGTTTAGTTGGGGGAGGTGACGGACAGCTTACCACAGATACGCAGTATTTT	CASSLVGGGDGQLTTDTQYF
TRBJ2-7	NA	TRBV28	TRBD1	TGTGCCAGCAGTTCGACAGGGGGCATCTACGAGCAGTACTTC	CASSSTGGIYEQYF
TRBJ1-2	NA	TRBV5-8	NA	TGTGCCAGCAGCTTGTACAGCCATGTCTATGGCTACACCTTC	CASSLYSHVYGYTF
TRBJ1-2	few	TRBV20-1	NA	TGCAGTGCTAGAGGGGAGGGCTACACCTTC	CSARGEGYTF
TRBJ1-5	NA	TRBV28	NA	TGTGCCAGCAGTTTGATGGCAAATGATCAGCCCCAGCATTTT	CASSLMANDQPQHF
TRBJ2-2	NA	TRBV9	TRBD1	TGTGCCAGCAGCGTGGGACAGGGGGCAAACGGGGAGCTGTTTTTT	CASSVGQGANGELFF
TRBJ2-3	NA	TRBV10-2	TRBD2	TGCGCCAGCAGGACTAGCGTCTACACAGATACGCAGTATTTT	CASRTSVYTDTQYF
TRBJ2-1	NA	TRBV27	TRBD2	TGTGCCAGCAGTTTGAATCCTAGCGGGACCTATGGTTACTACAATGAGCAGTTCTTC	CASSLNPSGTYGYYNEQFF
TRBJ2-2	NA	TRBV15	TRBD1	TGTGCCACCAGCAGACAGGGGGCGAACACCGGGGAGCTGTTTTTT	CATSRQGANTGELFF
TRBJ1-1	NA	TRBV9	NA	TGTGCCAGCAGCGCTTCAAAGGCGGGTCCGAACACTGAAGCTTTCTTT	CASSASKAGPNTEAFF
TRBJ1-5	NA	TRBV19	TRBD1	TGTGCCAGTAGTATTTCGACAGGGGGTCAGCCCCAGCATTTT	CASSISTGGQPQHF
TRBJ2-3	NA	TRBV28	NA	TGTGCCAGCAGTCCTTCCACGGGCACAGATACGCAGTATTTT	CASSPSTGTDTQYF
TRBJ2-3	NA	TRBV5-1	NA	TGCGCCAGCAGCTCGATCGACGGGACACCCTTCTTATTC	CASSSIDGTPFLF
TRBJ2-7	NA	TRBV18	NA	TGTGCCAGCTCACCGAGCACAGAACATACTGAGCAGTACTTC	CASSPSTEHTEQYF